The rows below give T cell receptor beta chains drawn from one sample of a study of shared clonotypes between healthy human individuals. The protocol was immunoSEQ multiplex PCR, while the TCRdb copy is restricted to in-frame clones and leaves out a portion. The table has about 960,000 clones, approximately 80% seen once. Material: memory CD4+ T cells sorted from blood. Every receptor here comes from a man between 18 and 35 years old in good health. The CDR3 runs from the conserved cysteine through the conserved F or W. Each record gives: clone size, J gene, D gene, V gene, CDR3 protein, CDR3 DNA. The D gene is left open where the match is weak. Clone size is given for some rows only: seen once, a few or many times, or a class if the clone is expanded.

>NA|TRBJ1-1|NA|TRBV6-5
CASSRTGSEAFF
TGTGCCAGCAGTAGAACAGGGAGTGAAGCTTTCTTT
>once|TRBJ2-1|NA|TRBV4-2
CASSQVGSYNEQFF
TGTGCCAGCAGCCAAGTTGGCAGCTACAATGAGCAGTTCTTC
>NA|TRBJ1-4|TRBD1|TRBV15
CATSRGGQGKKLFF
TGTGCCACCAGCAGGGGGGGACAGGGGAAAAAACTGTTTTTT
>NA|TRBJ1-2|NA|TRBV7-2
CASRLQAWGDSYGYTF
TGTGCCAGCAGACTCCAGGCATGGGGGGATTCCTATGGCTACACCTTC
>NA|TRBJ1-2|TRBD1|TRBV6-1
CASIASGTDYGYTF
TGTGCCAGCATTGCCTCCGGGACAGACTATGGCTACACCTTC
>NA|TRBJ2-3|TRBD2|TRBV6-5
CASSYTTSGRSQYF
TGTGCCAGCAGTTACACCACTAGCGGGAGATCGCAGTATTTT
>few|TRBJ1-3|TRBD1|TRBV7-9
CASRAGTGLGNTIYF
TGTGCCAGCAGGGCCGGGACAGGGTTAGGAAACACCATATATTTT
>NA|TRBJ2-7|NA|TRBV5-1
CASKDGLYEQYF
TGCGCCAGCAAGGACGGGCTCTACGAGCAGTACTTC
>NA|TRBJ1-1|TRBD1|TRBV5-1
CASSIQGVRNTEAFF
TGCGCCAGCAGCATACAGGGGGTACGGAACACTGAAGCTTTCTTT
>NA|TRBJ2-7|NA|TRBV30
CAWGGDRRAYEQYF
TGTGCCTGGGGGGGAGACCGGCGGGCCTACGAGCAGTACTTC
>NA|TRBJ2-5|TRBD1|TRBV5-1
CASSQGQGFETQYF
TGCGCCAGCAGCCAAGGACAGGGTTTCGAGACCCAGTACTTC
>NA|TRBJ2-3|NA|TRBV7-2
CASSPSGTRTDTQYF
TGTGCCAGCAGCCCGAGCGGGACACGCACAGATACGCAGTATTTT
>NA|TRBJ1-2|NA|TRBV27
CASSPFSGNGYTF
TGTGCCAGCAGCCCATTCTCAGGGAATGGCTACACCTTC
>NA|TRBJ2-5|TRBD2|TRBV18
CASSLAGDLETQYF
TGTGCCAGCTCACTAGCGGGAGACTTGGAGACCCAGTACTTC
>NA|TRBJ1-1|TRBD1|TRBV5-1
CASSLGQGRSAEAFF
TGCGCCAGCAGCTTGGGACAGGGCCGGAGCGCTGAAGCTTTCTTT
>NA|TRBJ1-5|TRBD1|TRBV4-2
CASSQAPTGGHQPQHF
TGTGCCAGCAGCCAAGCACCCACAGGGGGGCATCAGCCCCAGCATTTT
>NA|TRBJ2-3|NA|TRBV9
CASSVASRGPDTQYF
TGTGCCAGCAGCGTAGCCAGCAGGGGCCCAGATACGCAGTATTTT
>NA|TRBJ2-7|NA|TRBV30
CAWSRPGYEQYF
TGTGCCTGGAGTCGGCCGGGTTACGAGCAGTACTTC
>NA|TRBJ2-7|NA|TRBV10-3
CAITRDASSYEQYF
TGTGCCATCACCCGAGACGCGAGCTCCTACGAGCAGTACTTC
>NA|TRBJ1-2|TRBD1|TRBV11-1
CASKGQGINYGYTF
TGTGCCAGCAAGGGACAGGGGATCAACTATGGCTACACCTTC
>NA|TRBJ2-2|TRBD1|TRBV19
CASSSGTANTGELFF
TGTGCCAGTAGCTCCGGGACAGCGAACACCGGGGAGCTGTTTTTT
>NA|TRBJ2-3|NA|TRBV25-1
CATRSGDTQYF
TGTGCCACTCGGTCTGGGGATACGCAGTATTTT